This T cell receptor (beta chain) emerged from a study of technical replicates of blood from a few donors. Libraries were prepared by immunoSEQ multiplex PCR; TCRdb keeps only in-frame clonotypes and omits some of them. The sample yields about 84,000 clones, about 98% seen once. Trimming shortened V by 3 bases and J by 0 bases, and 18 bases separated the two germline ends. The CDR3 has 18 residues. Germline CDR1 is SGHDT and CDR2 is YYEEEE. Material: T cells isolated from PBMCs. V gene TRBV5-6 combines with J gene TRBJ1-4; D is perhaps TRBD1 (6 bases). The sequence came from a human donor in good health. The chain's CDR3 is CASSSFRTAVTTNEKLFF. CDR3 in DNA: TGTGCCAGCAGCTCTTTTAGGACAGCTGTTACAACTAATGAAAAACTGTTTTTT.